This entry lists 5 T cell receptor beta chains sequenced from one sample in a study of blood T cell repertoires in COVID-19. Data came from immunoSEQ multiplex PCR; TCRdb stores just in-frame clones and leaves some out. The sample yields roughly 69,000 clones, 80% to 90% seen once. The sample taken for sequencing was PBMCs or T cells enriched from blood (not recorded which). The receptor source for this set is a woman between 35 and 50 years old with acute COVID-19.

The V gene is TRBV9, the J gene TRBJ2-5; 8 bases are a match to TRBD2. This CDR3 is built from 17 residues. The V segment lost 1 base and the J segment 1 base; nucleotides outside the gene matches: 9. Per germline, CDR1 SGDLS and CDR2 YYNGEE. The CDR3 nucleotides are TGTGCCAGCAGCGTAACGGCGGGAGGCCCCCCCCAAGAGACCCAGTACTTC. Protein sequence: CASSVTAGGPPQETQYF.

This chain links TRBV29-1 with TRBJ1-5; 9 nucleotides align to TRBD1. The V and J ends lost 5 bases and 5 bases, in that order; junction bases with no gene match: 4. CDR3 size: 13 residues. From germline, CDR1 is SQVTM and CDR2 ANQGSEA. The DNA for the CDR3 is TGCAGCGTTCAGACAGGGGGGGATCAGCCCCAGCATTTT. Translated, it gives CSVQTGGDQPQHF.

This chain uses TRBV5-4 with TRBJ2-1; D is ambiguous. The germline V gene has CDR1 SGHNT and CDR2 YYREEE (reference sequence). The CDR3 runs 14 residues. V lost 2 bases and J 3 bases, leaving 9 bases between the germline ends. CDR3 DNA sequence: TGTGCCAGCAGCTTACGAGCCCTCTACAATGAGCAGTTCTTC. The encoded protein is CASSLRALYNEQFF.

Points on this clone: The junction departs from the called germline gene at one end, perhaps through a read error. The chain employs TRBV28 and TRBJ1-2; possible D gene TRBD1, 5 bases. Per the germline V gene, CDR1 is MDHEN and CDR2 is SYDVKM. The CDR3 covers 12 residues. As DNA, the CDR3 is TGTGCCAGCAGCAGTTCCGTGGTCAGGGCCGACTTC. Amino acid sequence: CASSSSVVRADF.

This clone was detected once. The chain is built from TRBV7-9 and TRBJ1-1, with D possibly TRBD1 on 5 matching bases. V lost 4 bases to trimming and J lost 2 bases, with 11 bases between them. Germline V CDR1 and CDR2: SEHNR, FQNEAQ (reference sequence). The CDR3 totals 14 residues. The CDR3 loop reads CASSYDSSNTEAFF. The CDR3 DNA follows: TGTGCCAGCAGCTACGACAGCTCCAACACTGAAGCTTTCTTT. Full variable domain (rest looked up from reference TRBV7-9 and TRBJ1-1): DTGVSQNPRHKITKRGQNVTFRCDPISEHNRLYWYRQTLGQGPEFLTYFQNEAQLEKSRLLSDRFSAERPKGSFSTLEIQRTEQGDSAMYLCASSYDSSNTEAFFGQGTRLTVV.